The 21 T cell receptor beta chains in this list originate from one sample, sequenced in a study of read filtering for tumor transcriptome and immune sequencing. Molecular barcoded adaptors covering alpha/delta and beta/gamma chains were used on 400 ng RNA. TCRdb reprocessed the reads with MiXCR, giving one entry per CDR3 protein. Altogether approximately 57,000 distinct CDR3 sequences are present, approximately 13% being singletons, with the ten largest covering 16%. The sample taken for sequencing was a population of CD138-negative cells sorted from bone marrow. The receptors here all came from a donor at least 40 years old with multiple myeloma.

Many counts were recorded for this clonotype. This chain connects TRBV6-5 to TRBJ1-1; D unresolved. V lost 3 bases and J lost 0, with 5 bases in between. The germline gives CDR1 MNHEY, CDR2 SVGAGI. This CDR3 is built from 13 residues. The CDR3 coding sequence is TGTGCCAGCAGTTATAGAGTGAACACTGAAGCTTTCTTT. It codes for CASSYRVNTEAFF.

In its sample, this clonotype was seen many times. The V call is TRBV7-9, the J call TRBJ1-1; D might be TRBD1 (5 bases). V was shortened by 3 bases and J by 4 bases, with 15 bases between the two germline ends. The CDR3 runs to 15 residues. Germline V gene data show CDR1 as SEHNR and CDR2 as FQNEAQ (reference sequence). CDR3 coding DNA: TGTGCCAGCAGCTTCCAGGGAGGGGTTGGCACTGAAGCTTTCTTT. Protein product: CASSFQGGVGTEAFF.

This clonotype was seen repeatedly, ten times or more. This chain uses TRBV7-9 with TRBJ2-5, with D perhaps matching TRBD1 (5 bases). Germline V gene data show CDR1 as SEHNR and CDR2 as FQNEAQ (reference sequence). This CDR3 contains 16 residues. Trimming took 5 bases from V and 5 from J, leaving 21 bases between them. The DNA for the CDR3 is TGTGCCAGCAGCCCCTATACCGAAGCAGGGCGGGAGACCCAGTACTTC. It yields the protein CASSPYTEAGRETQYF.

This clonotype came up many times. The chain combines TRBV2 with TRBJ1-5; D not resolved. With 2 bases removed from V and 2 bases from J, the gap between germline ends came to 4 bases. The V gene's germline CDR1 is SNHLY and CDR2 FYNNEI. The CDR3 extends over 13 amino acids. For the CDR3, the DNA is TGTGCCAGCAGTGAATACGGCAATCAGCCCCAGCATTTT. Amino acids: CASSEYGNQPQHF. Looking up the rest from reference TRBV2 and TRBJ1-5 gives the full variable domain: EPEVTQTPSHQVTQMGQEVILRCVPISNHLYFYWYRQILGQKVEFLVSFYNNEISEKSEIFDDQFSVERPDGSNFTLKIRSTKLEDSAMYFCASSEYGNQPQHFGDGTRLSIL.

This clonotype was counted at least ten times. The CDR3 protein is CATSARTMGSYNEQFF. In DNA form, the CDR3 reads TGTGCCACCAGCGCTAGGACCATGGGCTCCTACAATGAGCAGTTCTTC. The chain combines TRBV24-1 with TRBJ2-1; D is ambiguous. CDR3 length: 16 amino acids. Germline V gives CDR1 KGHDR, CDR2 SFDVKD. The V gene lost 7 bases and the J gene lost 0 bases, with 15 bases spanning the gap.

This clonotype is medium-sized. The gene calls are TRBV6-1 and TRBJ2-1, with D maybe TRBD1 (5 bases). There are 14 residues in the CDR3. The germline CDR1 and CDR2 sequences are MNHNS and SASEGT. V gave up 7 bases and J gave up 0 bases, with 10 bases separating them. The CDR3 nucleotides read TGTGCCAGCAAGACCAGGGCCTCCTACAATGAGCAGTTCTTC. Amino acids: CASKTRASYNEQFF.

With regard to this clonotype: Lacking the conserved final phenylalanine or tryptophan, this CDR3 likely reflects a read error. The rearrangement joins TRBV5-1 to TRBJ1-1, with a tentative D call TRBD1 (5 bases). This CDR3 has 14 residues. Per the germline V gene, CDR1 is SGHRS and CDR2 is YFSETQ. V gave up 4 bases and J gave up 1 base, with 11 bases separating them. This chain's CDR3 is CASSPGTANTEAFS. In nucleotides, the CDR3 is TGCGCCAGCAGCCCCGGGACGGCGAACACTGAAGCTTTCTCT.

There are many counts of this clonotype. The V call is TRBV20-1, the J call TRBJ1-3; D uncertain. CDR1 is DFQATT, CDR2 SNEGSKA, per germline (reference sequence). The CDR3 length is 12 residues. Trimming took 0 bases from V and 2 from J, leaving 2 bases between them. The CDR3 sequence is CSARDPGNTIYF. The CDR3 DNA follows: TGCAGTGCTAGAGATCCTGGAAACACCATATATTTT.

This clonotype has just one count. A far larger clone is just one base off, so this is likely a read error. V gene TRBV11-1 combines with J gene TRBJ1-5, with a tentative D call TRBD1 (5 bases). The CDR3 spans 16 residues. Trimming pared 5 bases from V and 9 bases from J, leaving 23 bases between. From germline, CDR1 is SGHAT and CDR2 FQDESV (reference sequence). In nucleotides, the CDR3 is TGTGCCAGCAGCACCGACAGTGTTCCCACAAACGGGCCCCAGCATTTT. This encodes CASSTDSVPTNGPQHF.

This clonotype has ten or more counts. The DNA of the CDR3 is TGCAGCGTTGTACGACAGCTCCAAGAGACCCAGTACTTC. This codes for CSVVRQLQETQYF. The V and J genes are TRBV29-1 and TRBJ2-5; D possibly corresponds to TRBD1 (5 bases). Looked up from germline, CDR1 is SQVTM and CDR2 is ANQGSEA. The CDR3 spans 13 residues. The V end lost 4 bases, the J end lost 1 base, and 10 bases lay between the germline ends.

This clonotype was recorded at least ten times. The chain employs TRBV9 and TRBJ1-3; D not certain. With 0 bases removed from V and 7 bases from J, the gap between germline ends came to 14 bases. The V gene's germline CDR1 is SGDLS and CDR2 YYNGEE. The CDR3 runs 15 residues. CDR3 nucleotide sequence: TGTGCCAGCAGCGTAGAACCGAGGGCGGGGAACACCATATATTTT. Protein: CASSVEPRAGNTIYF. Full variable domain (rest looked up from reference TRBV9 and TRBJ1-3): DSGVTQTPKHLITATGQRVTLRCSPRSGDLSVYWYQQSLDQGLQFLIQYYNGEERAKGNILERFSAQQFPDLHSELNLSSLELGDSALYFCASSVEPRAGNTIYFGEGSWLTVV.

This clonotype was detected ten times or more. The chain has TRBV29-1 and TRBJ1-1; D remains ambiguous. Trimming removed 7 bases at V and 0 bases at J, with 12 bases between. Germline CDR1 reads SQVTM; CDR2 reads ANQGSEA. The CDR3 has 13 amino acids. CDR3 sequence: CSAGRALNTEAFF. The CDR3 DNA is TGCAGCGCCGGAAGGGCGCTGAACACTGAAGCTTTCTTT.

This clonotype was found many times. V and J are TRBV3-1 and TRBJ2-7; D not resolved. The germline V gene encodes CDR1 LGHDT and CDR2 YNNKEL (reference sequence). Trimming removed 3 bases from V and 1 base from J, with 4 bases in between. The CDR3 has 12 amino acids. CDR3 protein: CASSQMSYEQYF. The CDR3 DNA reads TGTGCCAGCAGCCAGATGTCCTACGAGCAGTACTTC.

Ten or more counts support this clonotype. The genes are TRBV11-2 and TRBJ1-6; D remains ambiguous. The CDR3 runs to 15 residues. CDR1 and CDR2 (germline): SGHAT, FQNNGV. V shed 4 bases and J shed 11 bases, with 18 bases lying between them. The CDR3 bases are TGTGCCAGCAGCTCTCTGCGTAGGGAGCCAACACCCCTCCACTTT. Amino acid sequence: CASSSLRREPTPLHF.

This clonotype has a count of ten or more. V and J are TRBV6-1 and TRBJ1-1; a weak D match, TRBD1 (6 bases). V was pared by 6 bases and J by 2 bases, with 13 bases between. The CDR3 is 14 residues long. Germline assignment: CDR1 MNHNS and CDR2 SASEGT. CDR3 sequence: CASRGDRRNTEAFF. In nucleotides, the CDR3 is TGTGCCAGCAGGGGCGACAGGAGAAACACTGAAGCTTTCTTT.

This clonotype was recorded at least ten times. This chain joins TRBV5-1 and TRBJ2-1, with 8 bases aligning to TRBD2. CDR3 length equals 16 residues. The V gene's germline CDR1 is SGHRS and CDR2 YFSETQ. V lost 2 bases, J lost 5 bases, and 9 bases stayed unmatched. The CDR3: CASSFVAGGSNNEQFF. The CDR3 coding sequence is TGCGCCAGCAGCTTTGTGGCGGGGGGATCGAACAATGAGCAGTTCTTC. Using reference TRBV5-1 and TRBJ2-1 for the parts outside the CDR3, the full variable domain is KAGVTQTPRYLIKTRGQQVTLSCSPISGHRSVSWYQQTPGQGLQFLFEYFSETQRNKGNFPGRFSGRQFSNSRSEMNVSTLELGDSALYLCASSFVAGGSNNEQFFGPGTRLTVL.

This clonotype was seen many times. The CDR3 loop is CASSLGPTNTGELFF. The CDR3 region has the DNA TGCGCCAGCAGCTTGGGGCCGACGAACACCGGGGAGCTGTTTTTT. The V and J genes are TRBV5-1 and TRBJ2-2; D is ambiguous. Trimming removed 0 bases from V and 0 bases from J, with 6 bases in between. This CDR3 is 15 amino acids long. Germline CDR1 is SGHRS and CDR2 is YFSETQ.

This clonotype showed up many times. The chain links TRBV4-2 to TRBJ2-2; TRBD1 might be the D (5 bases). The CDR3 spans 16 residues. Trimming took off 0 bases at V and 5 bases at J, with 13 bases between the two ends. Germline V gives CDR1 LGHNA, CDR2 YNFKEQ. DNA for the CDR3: TGTGCCAGCAGCCAAGATAACCGGACACCAACCGGGGAGCTGTTTTTT. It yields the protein CASSQDNRTPTGELFF.

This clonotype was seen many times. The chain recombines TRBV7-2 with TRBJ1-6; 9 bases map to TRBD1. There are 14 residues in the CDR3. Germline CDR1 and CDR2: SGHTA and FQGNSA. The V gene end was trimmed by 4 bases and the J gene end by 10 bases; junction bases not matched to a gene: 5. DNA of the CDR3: TGTGCCAGCAGCTACGGGACAGGGAACTCACCCCTCCACTTT. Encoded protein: CASSYGTGNSPLHF.

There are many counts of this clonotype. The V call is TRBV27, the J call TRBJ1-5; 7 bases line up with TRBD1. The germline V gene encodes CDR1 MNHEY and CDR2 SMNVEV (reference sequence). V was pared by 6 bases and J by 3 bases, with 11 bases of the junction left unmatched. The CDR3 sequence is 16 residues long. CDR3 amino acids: CASSPRDRYTNQPQHF. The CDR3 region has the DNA TGTGCCAGCAGCCCCCGGGACAGATACACCAATCAGCCCCAGCATTTT.

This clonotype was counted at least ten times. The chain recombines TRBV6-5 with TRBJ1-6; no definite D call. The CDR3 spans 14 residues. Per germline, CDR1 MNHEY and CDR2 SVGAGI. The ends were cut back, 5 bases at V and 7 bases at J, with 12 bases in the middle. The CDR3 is CASSPPGENSPLHF. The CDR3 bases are TGTGCCAGCAGTCCTCCGGGAGAAAATTCACCCCTCCACTTT.